This TCR beta chain was sequenced in a study of T-cell memory formation after mild COVID-19. Barcoded TCR alpha and TCR beta cDNA libraries with UMIs came from 5'RACE using constant-segment primers. TCRdb passed the 5' RACE reads through MiXCR, listing each CDR3 protein once. The sample comprises roughly 260,000 distinct CDR3 sequences, about 15% of which are singletons, and 3.5% rests with the top ten. This clonotype appeared a few times. The CDR3 runs 15 residues. The V and J ends lost 2 bases and 2 bases, in that order; junction bases with no gene match: 7. The germline CDR1 and CDR2 sequences are DFQATT and SNEGSKA (reference sequence).

The sample comprised PBMCs or a T cell subset sorted from them (not recorded which). The receptor was isolated from a man aged 18 to 29 who had mild COVID-19 (a few samples of this study predate the infection). Cell type and time point are not known. The J gene is TRBJ2-3, the V gene TRBV20-1; 7 bases fit TRBD2. CDR3: CSARRLAAATDTQYF. CDR3 in DNA: TGCAGTGCTAGAAGGCTAGCGGCCGCCACAGATACGCAGTATTTT.